The 12 T cell receptor beta chains reported below all come from one sample, sequenced in a study of T-cell reconstitution after alpha-beta-depleted transplantation in children. The authors prepared the TCRbeta library with unique molecular identifiers. TCRdb itself ran the PCR reads through MiXCR, one entry per CDR3 protein. The sample yields a few hundred thousand distinct CDR3 sequences, about 26% seen once. Sequenced here: PBMCs, sampled before TCRalphabeta/CD19-depleted stem cell transplant. The origin of the receptors is a girl aged 2 to 9 with Fanconi anemia, due to receive a stem cell transplant.

The rearrangement links TRBV27 to TRBJ2-3, with 7 bases matching TRBD2. V gave up 8 bases and J gave up 3 bases; unmatched junction bases: 5. The germline CDR1 and CDR2 sequences are MNHEY and SMNVEV (reference sequence). The CDR3 runs to 13 residues. The CDR3, as DNA: TGTGCCAGCTGCCTAGCGGTGACAGATACGCAGTATTTT. Its protein product is CASCLAVTDTQYF.

This clonotype was seen many times. The chain has TRBV12-3 or TRBV12-4 and TRBJ1-5, with D uncertain. The CDR3 totals 14 residues. The V end was cut by 2 bases, the J end by 3 bases, with 8 bases between. The CDR3 region has the DNA TGTGCCAGCAGTTTACGAGGCCTCAATCAGCCCCAGCATTTT. Translating gives CASSLRGLNQPQHF.

This clonotype was picked up a small number of times. V usage is TRBV12-3 or TRBV12-4 and J usage is TRBJ2-7; D possibly uses TRBD1 or TRBD2 (5 bases each). This CDR3 contains 14 residues. V was clipped by 0 bases and J by 1 base, with 7 bases between them. The CDR3 spells CASSLAWGSYEQYF. The CDR3 DNA follows: TGTGCCAGCAGTTTAGCCTGGGGGTCCTACGAGCAGTACTTC.

In this sample, this clonotype turned up many times. The chain carries TRBV7-3 and TRBJ2-5, with TRBD2 identical over 9 bases. The CDR3 extends over 15 amino acids. The V segment lost 3 bases and the J segment 4 bases; nucleotides outside the gene matches: 6. CDR1 is SGHTA and CDR2 is FQGTGA in the germline V gene. In nucleotides, the CDR3 is TGTGCCAGCAGCTTCGGGACTAGCAAGGGAGAGACCCAGTACTTC. The encoded protein is CASSFGTSKGETQYF. Supplemented by reference TRBV7-3 and TRBJ2-5, the full variable domain reads GAGVSQTPSNKVTEKGKYVELRCDPISGHTALYWYRQSLGQGPEFLIYFQGTGAADDSGLPNDRFFAVRPEGSVSTLKIQRTERGDSAVYLCASSFGTSKGETQYFGPGTRLLVL.

The chain couples TRBV20-1 to TRBJ2-5; 10 bases map to TRBD2. With V trimmed by 3 bases and J by 4 bases, 8 bases remained unmatched. This CDR3 contains 15 residues. Per germline, CDR1 DFQATT and CDR2 SNEGSKA (reference sequence). CDR3 loop: CSASNPLAGVETQYF. As DNA, the CDR3 is TGCAGTGCTAGCAATCCTCTAGCGGGGGTAGAGACCCAGTACTTC.

This clonotype has a count of ten or more. The chain's CDR3 is CSDTSGADTQYF. DNA of the CDR3: TGCAGCGACACGTCAGGGGCAGATACGCAGTATTTT. The V call is TRBV29-1, the J call TRBJ2-3; TRBD1 is a possible D gene (6 bases). CDR3 size: 12 residues. Germline lookup yields CDR1 SQVTM and CDR2 ANQGSEA. The V end was cut by 7 bases, the J end by 4 bases, with 12 bases between.

V is TRBV4-2 and J is TRBJ2-5, with 9 bases identical to TRBD2. The CDR3 consists of 16 residues. Germline CDR1 reads LGHNA; CDR2 reads YNFKEQ. The V segment lost 5 bases and the J segment 1 base; nucleotides outside the gene matches: 8. The CDR3 DNA reads as TGTGCCAGCAGCACCCCAGCGGGGGGTTCCCAAGAGACCCAGTACTTC. The encoded protein is CASSTPAGGSQETQYF.

The sample holds one count of this clonotype. The chain links TRBV2 to TRBJ2-1; 9 bases match TRBD2. J gave up 4 bases and V 6 bases, and 7 bases lay outside the gene matches. This CDR3 has 15 residues. Germline V lookup: CDR1 SNHLY, CDR2 FYNNEI. The CDR3 reads CASRPTSGYYNEQFF. The CDR3 DNA follows: TGTGCCAGCAGGCCGACTAGCGGTTATTACAATGAGCAGTTCTTC.

This clonotype occurred a few times. V usage is TRBV29-1 and J usage is TRBJ1-5; 7 nucleotides align to TRBD1. V was clipped by 6 bases and J by 2 bases; unmatched bases: 4. In germline, CDR1 is SQVTM, CDR2 ANQGSEA. The CDR3 contains 13 residues. DNA for the CDR3: TGCAGCGTCCAGACAGGGCGCAATCAGCCCCAGCATTTT. Its translation is CSVQTGRNQPQHF. The full variable domain, in which reference TRBV29-1 and TRBJ1-5 provide the parts outside the CDR3, is SAVISQKPSRDICQRGTSLTIQCQVDSQVTMMFWYRQQPGQSLTLIATANQGSEATYESGFVIDKFPISRPNLTFSTLTVSNMSPEDSSIYLCSVQTGRNQPQHFGDGTRLSIL.

This clonotype occurred many times. V is TRBV20-1 and J is TRBJ2-7, with TRBD2 matching over 8 bases. The germline V gene encodes CDR1 DFQATT and CDR2 SNEGSKA (reference sequence). The V gene end was trimmed by 1 base and the J gene end by 3 bases; junction bases not matched to a gene: 5. The CDR3 is 14 residues long. This CDR3 reads CSARGAGGNYEQYF. The CDR3 region has the DNA TGCAGTGCTAGAGGTGCGGGAGGCAACTACGAGCAGTACTTC.

This clonotype was recorded many times. CDR3 loop: CASSVGAGSSYEQYF. CDR3 nucleotide sequence: TGTGCCAGCAGCGTCGGGGCGGGGTCATCCTACGAGCAGTACTTC. This chain joins TRBV9 and TRBJ2-7; D perhaps matches TRBD2 (6 bases). The germline V gene encodes CDR1 SGDLS and CDR2 YYNGEE. The CDR3 sequence is 15 residues long. Trimming left V 2 bases short and J 1 base short, with 13 bases between.

This clonotype appeared many times. This sequence joins TRBV29-1 and TRBJ2-5; 11 bases are a match to TRBD1. This CDR3 has 15 residues. Unmatched junction bases numbered 11, after V lost 7 bases and J lost 4 bases. The germline V gene encodes CDR1 SQVTM and CDR2 ANQGSEA. The chain's CDR3 is CSAAPGQGVAETQYF. The CDR3 DNA is TGCAGCGCTGCCCCGGGACAGGGGGTCGCAGAGACCCAGTACTTC.